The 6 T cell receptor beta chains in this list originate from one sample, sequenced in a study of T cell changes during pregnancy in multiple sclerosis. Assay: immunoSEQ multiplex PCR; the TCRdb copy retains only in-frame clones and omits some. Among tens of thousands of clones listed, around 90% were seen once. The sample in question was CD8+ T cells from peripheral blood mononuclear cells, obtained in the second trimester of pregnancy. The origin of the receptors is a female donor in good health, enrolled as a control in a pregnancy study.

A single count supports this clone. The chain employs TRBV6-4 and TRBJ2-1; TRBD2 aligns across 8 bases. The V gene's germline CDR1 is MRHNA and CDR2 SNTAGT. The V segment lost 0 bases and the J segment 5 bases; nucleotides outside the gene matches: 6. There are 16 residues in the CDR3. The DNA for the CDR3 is TGTGCCAGCAGTGACTCGGACGGGAGGGGAAACAATGAGCAGTTCTTC. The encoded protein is CASSDSDGRGNNEQFF.

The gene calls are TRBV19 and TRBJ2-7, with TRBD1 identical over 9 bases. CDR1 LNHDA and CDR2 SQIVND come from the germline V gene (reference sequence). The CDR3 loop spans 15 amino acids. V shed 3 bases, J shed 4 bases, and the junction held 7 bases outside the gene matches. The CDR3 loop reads CASSIKDRGVYEQYF. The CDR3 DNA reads TGTGCCAGTAGTATCAAGGACAGGGGTGTATACGAGCAGTACTTC.

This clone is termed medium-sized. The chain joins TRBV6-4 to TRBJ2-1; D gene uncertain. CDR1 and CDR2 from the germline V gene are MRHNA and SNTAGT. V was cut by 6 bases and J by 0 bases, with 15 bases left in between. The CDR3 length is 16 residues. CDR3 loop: CASSPTDKSSYNEQFF. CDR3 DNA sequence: TGTGCCAGCAGCCCGACTGATAAGAGCTCCTACAATGAGCAGTTCTTC.

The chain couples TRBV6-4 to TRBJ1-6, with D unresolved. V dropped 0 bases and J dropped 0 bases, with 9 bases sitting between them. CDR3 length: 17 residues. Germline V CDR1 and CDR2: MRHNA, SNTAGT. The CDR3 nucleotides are TGTGCCAGCAGTGACTCCCAAGAGAGCTCCTATAATTCACCCCTCCACTTT. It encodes CASSDSQESSYNSPLHF.

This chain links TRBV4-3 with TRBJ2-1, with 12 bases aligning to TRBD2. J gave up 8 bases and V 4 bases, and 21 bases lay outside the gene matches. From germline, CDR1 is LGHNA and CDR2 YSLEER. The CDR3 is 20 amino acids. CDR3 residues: CASSPGLAGDLRAFGDEQFF. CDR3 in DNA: TGCGCCAGCAGCCCGGGACTAGCGGGTGACCTGCGAGCTTTTGGCGATGAGCAGTTCTTC.

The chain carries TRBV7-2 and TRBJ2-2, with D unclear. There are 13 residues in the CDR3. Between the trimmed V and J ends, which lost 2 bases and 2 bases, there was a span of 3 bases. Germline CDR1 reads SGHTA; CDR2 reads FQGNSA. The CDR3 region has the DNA TGTGCCAGCAGCTTACCTAACACCGGGGAGCTGTTTTTT. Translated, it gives CASSLPNTGELFF.